One sample yielded the 28 T cell receptor beta chains listed below, sequenced in a study of early T cells in non-severe SARS-CoV-2 infection. MiXCR, applied by TCRdb to the 5' RACE reads, yields one record per CDR3 protein. Here the sample spans about 61,000 distinct CDR3 sequences, approximately 12% being singletons. The source was whole blood, collected at baseline. These receptors all stem from an adult who was a healthcare worker with PCR-confirmed SARS-CoV-2 infection or an uninfected control (not recorded which). The donor label of this sample is uncertain.

This clonotype has just a few counts. The rearrangement uses TRBV12-5 and TRBJ2-7; D is perhaps TRBD1 (6 bases). Trimming took 0 bases from V and 2 from J, leaving 11 bases between them. The CDR3 is made up of 15 amino acids. Germline assignment: CDR1 LGHNT and CDR2 FRNRAP. CDR3 DNA sequence: TGTGCTAGTGGTTTGGTGCTGGACAGAACCTACGAGCAGTACGTC. Its translation: CASGLVLDRTYEQYV.

This clonotype was found a few times. This chain uses TRBV7-9 with TRBJ1-6; 8 bases are shared with TRBD1. The CDR3 has 14 amino acids. Trimming took 5 bases from V and 5 from J; bases not matched to a gene: 2. Germline values: CDR1 SEHNR, CDR2 FQNEAQ (reference sequence). The CDR3 bases are TGTGCCAGCAGCCTGACAGGGGATAATTCACCCCTCCACTTT. Protein product: CASSLTGDNSPLHF.

This clonotype was counted ten times or more. The chain links TRBV27 to TRBJ1-4, with D perhaps TRBD1 (5 bases). Germline CDR1 is MNHEY and CDR2 is SMNVEV (reference sequence). This CDR3 is 19 amino acids long. V dropped 5 bases and J dropped 0 bases, with 22 bases sitting between them. The CDR3 sequence: CASSPSPGPYDPTNEKLFF. The CDR3 coding sequence is TGTGCCAGCAGTCCTTCGCCGGGACCTTACGATCCAACTAATGAAAAACTGTTTTTT.

This clonotype occurred many times. This chain uses TRBV6-6 with TRBJ1-6, with D tentatively TRBD1 (5 bases). The CDR3 is made up of 15 amino acids. Germline-derived CDR1 and CDR2 are MNHNY and SVGAGI (reference sequence). The ends were cut back, 5 bases at V and 6 bases at J, with 14 bases in the middle. CDR3 loop: CASSARGEINSPLHF. CDR3 nucleotides: TGTGCCAGCAGTGCCCGGGGGGAGATTAATTCACCCCTCCACTTT.

The gene calls are TRBV15 and TRBJ1-5; tentatively, D is TRBD1 (5 bases). The germline CDR1 and CDR2 sequences are LNHNV and YYDKDF (reference sequence). V dropped 8 bases and J dropped 6 bases, with 23 bases sitting between them. The CDR3 covers 16 residues. CDR3 protein: CATERSHSQGFQPQHF. The CDR3 coding sequence is TGTGCCACCGAACGATCCCACAGTCAGGGTTTTCAGCCCCAGCATTTT.

This chain links TRBV20-1 with TRBJ2-4; 14 bases match TRBD2. The germline V gene has CDR1 DFQATT and CDR2 SNEGSKA (reference sequence). This CDR3 has 17 amino acids. The ends lost 3 bases at V and 0 bases at J; junction bases unmatched: 4. The CDR3 bases are TGCAGTGCTAGGGGACTAGCGGGGGCCATAGCCAAAAACATTCAGTACTTC. As protein: CSARGLAGAIAKNIQYF.

This clonotype was found a few times. The chain carries TRBV7-9 and TRBJ1-1; tentative D call: TRBD1 (6 bases). CDR3 size: 14 residues. CDR1 and CDR2 (germline): SEHNR, FQNEAQ (reference sequence). The germline V and J ends were trimmed by 3 bases and 1 base, with 9 bases remaining between them. The CDR3 protein is CASSFGQKNTEAFF. The CDR3 DNA reads as TGTGCCAGCAGCTTTGGACAGAAGAACACTGAAGCTTTCTTT. Complete variable domain (other parts from reference TRBV7-9 and TRBJ1-1): DTGVSQNPRHKITKRGQNVTFRCDPISEHNRLYWYRQTLGQGPEFLTYFQNEAQLEKSRLLSDRFSAERPKGSFSTLEIQRTEQGDSAMYLCASSFGQKNTEAFFGQGTRLTVV.

This clonotype came up many times. The gene calls are TRBV2 and TRBJ2-2, with D perhaps matching TRBD1 (5 bases). CDR1 SNHLY and CDR2 FYNNEI come from the germline V gene. V was shortened by 7 bases and J by 6 bases, with 18 bases between the two germline ends. This CDR3 has 15 residues. In nucleotides, the CDR3 is TGTGCCAGCAATACTGCAGGGCGCTCGGCCGGGGAGCTGTTTTTT. It specifies CASNTAGRSAGELFF.

The CDR3, as DNA: TGTGCCAGCAGCTTAAGTTATAAACTGTTTTTT. This encodes CASSLSYKLFF. The V and J genes are TRBV11-2 and TRBJ1-4; D is unclear. From germline, CDR1 is SGHAT and CDR2 FQNNGV. This CDR3 is 11 amino acids long. Trimming left V 2 bases short and J 11 bases short, with 6 bases between.

The chain has TRBV21-1 and TRBJ2-5; the table assigns TRBD1, which was not confirmed against the DNA. TRBV21-1 is a recognized pseudogene. CDR3 length: 16 residues. The CDR3 bases are TGTGCCAGCAGCAAAGCGGCAGGACGGGAACAAGAGACCCAGTACTTC. This gives the protein CASSKAAGREQETQYF.

The genes are TRBV28 and TRBJ2-7, with 8 bases matching TRBD2. Losses at the gene ends were 2 bases for V and 2 bases for J; bases not matched to a gene: 2. The CDR3 runs 14 residues. Germline loops: CDR1 MDHEN, CDR2 SYDVKM. CDR3 protein: CASSLAGGPYEQYV. DNA of the CDR3: TGTGCCAGCAGTTTAGCGGGGGGCCCCTACGAGCAGTACGTC.

This clonotype was seen a few times. This chain uses TRBV20-1 with TRBJ1-2; D gene unclear. Per germline, CDR1 DFQATT and CDR2 SNEGSKA (reference sequence). The CDR3 covers 13 residues. V was cut by 1 base and J by 4 bases, with 10 bases left in between. The CDR3 coding sequence is TGCAGTGCTAGAGTTCGGGGATCCTATGGCTACACCTTC. This translates into CSARVRGSYGYTF.

This clonotype occurred many times. The J gene is TRBJ1-2, the V gene TRBV29-1; D may be TRBD1 (5 bases). This CDR3 is 13 amino acids long. The ends were cut back, 0 bases at V and 3 bases at J, with 8 bases in the middle. The V gene's germline CDR1 is SQVTM and CDR2 ANQGSEA. CDR3 protein: CSVEDLTDYGYTF. The CDR3 nucleotides read TGCAGCGTTGAAGATCTGACAGACTATGGCTACACCTTC. The variable domain in full, with the rest retrieved from reference TRBV29-1 and TRBJ1-2, is SAVISQKPSRDICQRGTSLTIQCQVDSQVTMMFWYRQQPGQSLTLIATANQGSEATYESGFVIDKFPISRPNLTFSTLTVSNMSPEDSSIYLCSVEDLTDYGYTFGSGTRLTVV.

This clonotype was seen a handful of times. The J gene is TRBJ1-2, the V gene TRBV4-2; perhaps TRBD1 as D (6 bases). Trimming left V 3 bases short and J 4 bases short, with 18 bases between. The CDR3 is 16 residues long. The germline V gene encodes CDR1 LGHNA and CDR2 YNFKEQ. The chain's CDR3 is CASSQATGSFSYGYTF. The DNA for the CDR3 is TGTGCCAGCAGCCAGGCGACAGGATCCTTTTCCTATGGCTACACCTTC.

This clonotype was seen only once. V usage is TRBV19 and J usage is TRBJ2-2; D is ambiguous. Germline CDR1 and CDR2: LNHDA and SQIVND (reference sequence). V lost 0 bases and J lost 4, with 3 bases in between. The CDR3 loop spans 13 amino acids. The CDR3 protein is CASSIDSTGELFF. The CDR3 DNA is TGTGCCAGTAGTATAGACAGCACCGGGGAGCTGTTTTTT.

This clonotype turned up a few times. V is TRBV6-1 and J is TRBJ2-4; D gene unclear. This CDR3 is built from 13 residues. CDR1 and CDR2 (germline): MNHNS, SASEGT. V was clipped by 1 base and J by 6 bases, with 7 bases between them. CDR3 DNA: TGTGCCAGCAGTGAAGGCCAGAGAAACATTCAGTACTTC. Encoded protein: CASSEGQRNIQYF.

The chain has TRBV29-1 and TRBJ2-1; D remains ambiguous. CDR1 is SQVTM and CDR2 is ANQGSEA in the germline V gene. The germline V and J ends were trimmed by 4 bases and 8 bases, with 9 bases remaining between them. The CDR3 is made up of 11 amino acids. CDR3: CSVGKGDEQFF. The DNA for the CDR3 is TGCAGCGTTGGTAAGGGCGATGAGCAGTTCTTC.

This clonotype was picked up many times. This rearrangement joins TRBV4-1 to TRBJ2-2, with unresolved D. The CDR3 consists of 14 residues. Between the trimmed V and J ends, which lost 7 bases and 6 bases, there was a span of 15 bases. Germline-derived CDR1 and CDR2 are MGHRA and YSYEKL. The CDR3 loop reads CASKPMARPGELFF. CDR3 coding DNA: TGCGCCAGCAAGCCAATGGCTAGACCCGGGGAGCTGTTTTTT.

This clonotype was counted many times. V is TRBV28 and J is TRBJ2-3, with 10 bases matching TRBD1. Germline assignment: CDR1 MDHEN and CDR2 SYDVKM. V dropped 6 bases and J dropped 0; count of bases not matched to a gene: 9. The CDR3 covers 17 residues. DNA for the CDR3: TGTGCCAGCAGCCCTGCCGGGACAGGGGTTAGCACAGATACGCAGTATTTT. Translation gives CASSPAGTGVSTDTQYF. The whole variable domain, filled in from reference TRBV28 and TRBJ2-3, reads DVKVTQSSRYLVKRTGEKVFLECVQDMDHENMFWYRQDPGLGLRLIYFSYDVKMKEKGDIPEGYSVSREKKERFSLILESASTNQTSMYLCASSPAGTGVSTDTQYFGPGTRLTVL.

This chain joins TRBV3-1 and TRBJ2-1; 8 bases map to TRBD2. Germline CDR1 is LGHDT and CDR2 is YNNKEL (reference sequence). V shed 1 base, J shed 13 bases, and the junction held 12 bases outside the gene matches. The CDR3 totals 15 residues. Here the CDR3 DNA reads TGTGCCAGCAGCCAAGGGGAGAGAGGCGGGGGGACACAGTTCTTC. It encodes CASSQGERGGGTQFF.

In DNA form, the CDR3 reads TGCGCCAGCAGCTTGGGATCGACGGGGGGCACAGATACGCAGTATTTT. The encoded protein is CASSLGSTGGTDTQYF. The chain uses TRBV5-1 and TRBJ2-3; D may be TRBD2 (6 bases). The CDR3 has 16 residues. The V gene's germline CDR1 is SGHRS and CDR2 YFSETQ. V was pared by 0 bases and J by 1 base, with 12 bases between.

This clonotype showed up just a few times. The chain recombines TRBV5-6 with TRBJ2-1; 7 bases align to TRBD1. The V gene end was trimmed by 2 bases and the J gene end by 0 bases; junction bases not matched to a gene: 11. Germline V CDR1 and CDR2: SGHDT, YYEEEE. The CDR3 spans 18 residues. This CDR3 reads CASSFGRGQEASYNEQFF. CDR3 DNA: TGTGCCAGCAGCTTTGGAAGGGGGCAGGAAGCCTCCTACAATGAGCAGTTCTTC.

This clonotype was observed a handful of times. This rearrangement joins TRBV6-4 to TRBJ2-1, with 9 bases lining up with TRBD1. After removal of 5 bases from V and 7 bases from J, the junction contained 15 bases not matched to a gene. The CDR3 has 17 amino acids. Germline V gene sequence: CDR1 MRHNA, CDR2 SNTAGT. The CDR3 here is CASSTGGNPGVMNEQFF. CDR3 nucleotide sequence: TGTGCCAGCAGTACAGGGGGCAACCCTGGGGTGATGAATGAGCAGTTCTTC.

This clonotype was counted only a few times. The rearrangement uses TRBV28 and TRBJ2-2; TRBD2 agrees at 13 bases. The CDR3 runs to 15 residues. V trimming: 7 bases; J trimming: 6 bases; junction bases outside the gene matches: 5. From germline, CDR1 is MDHEN and CDR2 SYDVKM. The CDR3, as DNA: TGTGCCAGCATACTAGCGGGGGGGAGCTCCGGGGAGCTGTTTTTT. Its protein product is CASILAGGSSGELFF.

This clonotype was recorded at least ten times. The genes are TRBV6-6 and TRBJ1-5, with D unclear. The CDR3 covers 10 residues. Germline V CDR1 and CDR2: MNHNY, SVGAGI (reference sequence). Trimming left V 7 bases short and J 3 bases short, with 1 base between. CDR3 region: CASNNQPQHF. CDR3 DNA sequence: TGTGCCAGCAACAATCAGCCCCAGCATTTT.

The rearrangement joins TRBV29-1 to TRBJ2-2; D call uncertain. The V end lost 7 bases, the J end lost 1 base, and 7 bases lay between the germline ends. Germline V gives CDR1 SQVTM, CDR2 ANQGSEA. The CDR3 contains 12 residues. In DNA form, the CDR3 reads TGCAGCGCCGCATTGAACACCGGGGAGCTGTTTTTT. It encodes CSAALNTGELFF.

This clonotype has at least ten counts. This chain uses TRBV12-3 or TRBV12-4 with TRBJ1-6; possible D gene TRBD1, 5 bases. Trimming removed 5 bases at V and 4 bases at J, with 9 bases between. The CDR3 is 14 amino acids. CDR3 region: CASSDSRYNSPLHF. For the CDR3, the DNA is TGTGCCAGCAGTGACAGTCGTTATAATTCACCCCTCCACTTT.

This clonotype ranks as medium-sized. The chain carries TRBV12-3 or TRBV12-4 and TRBJ1-1, with D tentatively TRBD1 (5 bases). The V end lost 4 bases, the J end lost 0 bases, and 12 bases lay between the germline ends. The CDR3 is 15 amino acids. CDR3 sequence (DNA): TGTGCCAGCAGTTACACGACAGACCTGAACACTGAAGCTTTCTTT. This sequence encodes CASSYTTDLNTEAFF.